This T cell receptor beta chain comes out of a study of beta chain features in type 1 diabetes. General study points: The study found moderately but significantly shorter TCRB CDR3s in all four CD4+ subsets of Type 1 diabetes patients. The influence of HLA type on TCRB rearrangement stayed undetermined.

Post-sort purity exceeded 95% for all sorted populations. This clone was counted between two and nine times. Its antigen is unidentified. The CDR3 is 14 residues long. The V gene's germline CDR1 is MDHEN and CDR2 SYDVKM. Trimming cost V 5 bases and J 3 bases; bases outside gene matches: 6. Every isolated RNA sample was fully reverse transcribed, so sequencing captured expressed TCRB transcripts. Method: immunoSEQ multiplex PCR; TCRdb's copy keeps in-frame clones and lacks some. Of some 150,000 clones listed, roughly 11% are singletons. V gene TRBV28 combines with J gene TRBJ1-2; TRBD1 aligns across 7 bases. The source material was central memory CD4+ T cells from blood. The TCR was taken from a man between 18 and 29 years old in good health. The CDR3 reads CASSKPDRDYGYTF. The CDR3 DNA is TGTGCCAGCAGTAAACCAGACAGGGACTATGGCTACACCTTC.